Listed below are T cell receptor beta chains from one sample, sequenced in a study of T-cell memory formation after mild COVID-19. TCRdb analysed the 5' RACE reads with MiXCR anew, one entry per CDR3 protein. Of under 550,000 distinct CDR3 sequences in the sample, about a sixth were seen once. The sequencing sample was made of PBMCs or a T cell subset sorted from them (not recorded which). These receptors originate from a man younger than 35 who had mild COVID-19 (a few samples of this study predate the infection). Cell type and time point are not known. Each CDR3 is given with its conserved first and last residue. D genes are given only for firm matches. A row's size may be missing; if present it is once, few, many or a size class.

v_gene	abundance	j_gene	d_gene	CDR3nt	CDR3aa
TRBV7-2	few	TRBJ2-3	NA	TGTGCCAGCAGCTTAGAGGGCCGAGATACGCAGTATTTT	CASSLEGRDTQYF
TRBV3-1	NA	TRBJ2-1	NA	TGTGCCAGCAGCCGCTTCCAGGGAGGCAATGAGCAGTTCTTC	CASSRFQGGNEQFF
TRBV28	few	TRBJ1-5	NA	TGTGCCAGCAGTTTAATCAGTAATCAGCCCCAGCATTTT	CASSLISNQPQHF
TRBV5-1	few	TRBJ2-1	TRBD2	TGCGCCAGCAAGAGCGGGGGGGGAGATGAGCAGTTCTTC	CASKSGGGDEQFF
TRBV12-3/TRBV12-4	once	TRBJ2-1	NA	TGTGCCAGCAGTTTAGAAGTCCTAGTCGATGAGCAGTTCTTC	CASSLEVLVDEQFF
TRBV5-1	few	TRBJ1-1	NA	TGCGCCAGCAGCACCGGGCCAGGAGGCACTGAAGCTTTCTTT	CASSTGPGGTEAFF
TRBV29-1	NA	TRBJ2-1	TRBD2	TGCAGCGCTCGGACTAGCCCCTACAATGAGCAGTTCTTC	CSARTSPYNEQFF
TRBV25-1	few	TRBJ1-5	NA	TGTGCCAGCAGTGGACCTGGGGGGGATAATCAGCCCCAGCATTTT	CASSGPGGDNQPQHF
TRBV24-1	NA	TRBJ1-2	TRBD1	TGTGCCACCAGTGATCCGGGACAGGGTGATGGCTACACCTTC	CATSDPGQGDGYTF
TRBV15	NA	TRBJ2-5	NA	TGTGCCACCAGCAGGGACTTGGGGGAGACCCAGTACTTC	CATSRDLGETQYF
TRBV15	many	TRBJ2-3	NA	TGTGCCACCAGCAGAGGGGGGAACGGGGGCCTCACAGATACGCAGTATTTT	CATSRGGNGGLTDTQYF
TRBV6-2/TRBV6-3	NA	TRBJ1-5	TRBD1	TGTGCCAGCAGAGGGACAGGGAATAGCCAGCCCCAGCATTTT	CASRGTGNSQPQHF
TRBV12-3/TRBV12-4	NA	TRBJ1-5	NA	TGTGCCAGCAGTCGGGTTTGGCAGCCCCAGCATTTT	CASSRVWQPQHF
TRBV30	NA	TRBJ2-6	NA	TGTGCCTGGAGTCCCCAGGGGCGCGGACGGGCCAACGTCCTGACTTTC	CAWSPQGRGRANVLTF
TRBV29-1	few	TRBJ2-5	NA	TGCAGCGTTGAAGAACAGCGCCAAGAGACCCAGTACTTC	CSVEEQRQETQYF
TRBV28	NA	TRBJ1-1	NA	TGTGCCAGCAGTTTTTACAGGGAATTTTACACTGAAGCTTTCTTT	CASSFYREFYTEAFF
TRBV20-1	NA	TRBJ2-4	NA	TGCAGTGCCGGTCGACTAGACCAGTACTTC	CSAGRLDQYF
TRBV7-2	NA	TRBJ2-7	TRBD2	TGTGCCAGCACAGCGGGGGGGAGGAGTTACGAGCAGTACTTC	CASTAGGRSYEQYF
TRBV3-1	few	TRBJ1-5	NA	TGTGCCAGCTCGCCTTCCGCGGGGGGCAAACAGCCCCAGCATTTT	CASSPSAGGKQPQHF
TRBV5-1	few	TRBJ2-1	NA	TGCGCCAGCAGCTCGGTGGGGGGCCACAATGAGCAGTTCTTC	CASSSVGGHNEQFF
TRBV2	NA	TRBJ1-6	NA	TGTGCCAGCAGGGCGGTGTGGAATTCACCCCTCCACTTT	CASRAVWNSPLHF
TRBV5-4	NA	TRBJ2-3	NA	TGTGCCAGCAGCTTGGATGCGGGCCGAGTAGATACGCAGTATTTT	CASSLDAGRVDTQYF
TRBV4-1	NA	TRBJ2-3	NA	TGCGCCAGCAGCCACGGCTGGGATACGCAGTATTTT	CASSHGWDTQYF